A single sample is the source of the 27 T cell receptor beta chains below, sequenced in a study of PD-1 and CTLA-4 blockade in melanoma. The repertoire was sequenced with immunoSEQ multiplex PCR; TCRdb's copy has only in-frame clones and lacks some. The sample has around 31,000 clones, 85% to 95% seen once; the top ten hold less than 10%. Here the sequenced sample was CD8+ T cells from peripheral blood, taken from a patient given anti-PD-1 treatment. These receptors were taken from a human donor with melanoma.

V usage is TRBV28 and J usage is TRBJ1-2; D gene unclear. CDR3 length equals 14 residues. CDR1 is MDHEN, CDR2 SYDVKM, per germline. V was shortened by 2 bases and J by 4 bases, with 11 bases between the two germline ends. The CDR3 reads CASSLETPGYGYTF. CDR3 coding DNA: TGTGCCAGCAGTTTAGAGACCCCGGGCTATGGCTACACCTTC.

V gene TRBV4-1 combines with J gene TRBJ1-1; D may be TRBD1 (6 bases). This CDR3 has 15 amino acids. Germline V lookup: CDR1 MGHRA, CDR2 YSYEKL. Between the trimmed V and J ends, which lost 2 bases and 0 bases, there was a span of 10 bases. CDR3 in amino acids: CASSQTGQLNTEAFF. The CDR3 DNA sequence: TGCGCCAGCAGCCAAACCGGACAGCTGAACACTGAAGCTTTCTTT.

The rearrangement links TRBV27 to TRBJ1-1; D gene unclear. The CDR3 sequence is 12 residues long. Trimming took off 7 bases at V and 6 bases at J, with 12 bases between the two ends. Germline V gene sequence: CDR1 MNHEY, CDR2 SMNVEV (reference sequence). CDR3 loop: CASNGRGSEAFF. The DNA for the CDR3 is TGTGCCAGCAACGGGAGAGGGTCTGAAGCTTTCTTT.

This chain links TRBV19 with TRBJ1-4; TRBD1 is a possible D gene (5 bases). V dropped 1 base and J dropped 6 bases, with 15 bases sitting between them. Germline loops: CDR1 LNHDA, CDR2 SQIVND (reference sequence). The CDR3 extends over 16 amino acids. Here the CDR3 reads CASSIVGGEEDEKLFF. CDR3 nucleotides: TGTGCCAGTAGTATAGTCGGAGGGGAAGAAGATGAAAAACTGTTTTTT.

J is TRBJ1-1 and V is TRBV30; D ambiguous. Germline values: CDR1 GTSNPN, CDR2 SVGIG (reference sequence). V lost 3 bases and J 1 base, leaving 6 bases between the germline ends. The CDR3 contains 12 residues. In DNA form, the CDR3 reads TGTGCCTGGAGACACTCGAACACTGAAGCTTTCTTT. This sequence encodes CAWRHSNTEAFF.

The table lists this clone with a few counts. J is TRBJ1-1 and V is TRBV19; D call uncertain. The length of the CDR3 is 12 residues. Trimming shortened V by 5 bases and J by 6 bases, and 10 bases separated the two germline ends. The germline CDR1 and CDR2 sequences are LNHDA and SQIVND (reference sequence). The CDR3 DNA reads as TGTGCCAGTAGTGTTACGGGGTCTGAAGCTTTCTTT. This codes for CASSVTGSEAFF.

This clone has just one count. The chain employs TRBV4-1 and TRBJ1-1, with D hard to call. The CDR3 totals 14 residues. Looked up from germline, CDR1 is MGHRA and CDR2 is YSYEKL. Trimming pared 0 bases from V and 0 bases from J, leaving 5 bases between. The CDR3 DNA reads as TGCGCCAGCAGCCAAGAGGGCATGAACACTGAAGCTTTCTTT. Amino acids: CASSQEGMNTEAFF.

CDR3 protein: CASSLDPSGSYNEQFF. CDR3 nucleotides: TGTGCCAGCAGCTTAGATCCTAGCGGAAGTTACAATGAGCAGTTCTTC. The rearrangement joins TRBV7-9 to TRBJ2-1, with TRBD2 matching 7 bases. The V gene end was trimmed by 1 base and the J gene end by 4 bases; junction bases not matched to a gene: 7. The CDR3 is made up of 16 amino acids. Germline-derived CDR1 and CDR2 are SEHNR and FQNEAQ (reference sequence).

CDR3 protein: CAWSVLAAGANVLTF. In DNA, the CDR3 is TGTGCCTGGAGTGTACTCGCGGCTGGGGCCAACGTCCTGACTTTC. This sequence joins TRBV30 and TRBJ2-6; D remains ambiguous. Germline CDR1 is GTSNPN and CDR2 is SVGIG (reference sequence). This CDR3 is built from 15 residues. The germline V and J ends were trimmed by 0 bases and 2 bases, with 8 bases remaining between them.

This chain joins TRBV11-2 and TRBJ1-5, with D possibly TRBD1 on 6 matching bases. V was cut by 0 bases and J by 10 bases, with 13 bases left in between. The germline V gene has CDR1 SGHAT and CDR2 FQNNGV. The CDR3 is 14 amino acids. CDR3 loop: CASSLDPGQLPQHF. The CDR3 DNA reads as TGTGCCAGCAGCTTAGATCCGGGACAATTACCCCAGCATTTT.

The rearrangement links TRBV12-3 or TRBV12-4 to TRBJ2-5, with D possibly being TRBD2 (6 bases). The CDR3 runs 13 residues. Between the trimmed V and J ends, which lost 5 bases and 4 bases, there was a span of 11 bases. The CDR3 spells CASSRPEGETQYF. The DNA for the CDR3 is TGTGCCAGCAGTCGCCCGGAGGGAGAGACCCAGTACTTC.

J is TRBJ2-7 and V is TRBV30; TRBD2 matches at 9 bases. The CDR3 length is 14 residues. The germline gives CDR1 GTSNPN, CDR2 SVGIG (reference sequence). The V and J ends lost 3 bases and 4 bases, in that order; junction bases with no gene match: 7. Here the CDR3 reads CAWRGGREEYEQYF. CDR3 in DNA: TGTGCCTGGAGGGGCGGGAGGGAGGAATACGAGCAGTACTTC.

The rearrangement links TRBV27 to TRBJ2-7, with D unresolved. In germline, CDR1 is MNHEY, CDR2 SMNVEV (reference sequence). CDR3 length: 15 residues. V was cut by 2 bases and J by 4 bases, with 15 bases left in between. CDR3 DNA sequence: TGTGCCAGCAGTTTACGCGGAGTGGCCCTATACGAGCAGTACTTC. Translated, it gives CASSLRGVALYEQYF.

This rearrangement joins TRBV30 to TRBJ1-6, with D perhaps matching TRBD1 (6 bases). This CDR3 comprises 12 residues. V was trimmed by 4 bases and J by 7 bases, leaving 8 bases between them. Germline CDR1 is GTSNPN and CDR2 is SVGIG (reference sequence). The DNA for the CDR3 is TGTGCCTGGACCGACAGGAATTCACCCCTCCACTTT. This gives the protein CAWTDRNSPLHF.

The J gene is TRBJ2-1, the V gene TRBV5-1; D call uncertain. The ends were cut back, 0 bases at V and 9 bases at J, with 13 bases in the middle. Looked up from germline, CDR1 is SGHRS and CDR2 is YFSETQ. The CDR3 runs to 14 residues. DNA of the CDR3: TGCGCCAGCAGCTTGGGTCCGTTCTCAGGTGAGCAGTTCTTC. Protein: CASSLGPFSGEQFF.

The V gene is TRBV19, the J gene TRBJ1-6; D ambiguous. CDR3 size: 13 residues. The ends were cut back, 2 bases at V and 9 bases at J, with 8 bases in the middle. Germline V gene data show CDR1 as LNHDA and CDR2 as SQIVND (reference sequence). The CDR3 nucleotides read TGTGCCAGTAGTATATCCTCAAGTTCACCCCTCCACTTT. Translated, it gives CASSISSSSPLHF.

CDR3: CASSQEAVAGNTGELFF. The CDR3 nucleotides read TGTGCCAGCAGCCAAGAAGCCGTAGCAGGGAACACCGGGGAGCTGTTTTTT. This chain uses TRBV3-1 (or the pseudogene TRBV3-2) with TRBJ2-2; D is undetermined. The ends were cut back, 0 bases at V and 1 base at J, with 12 bases in the middle. Germline CDR1 is LGHDT and CDR2 is YNNKEL (reference sequence). The CDR3 runs 17 residues.

The chain links TRBV11-2 to TRBJ2-5, with D possibly matching TRBD2 (6 bases). The CDR3 is made up of 16 amino acids. Trimming removed 4 bases from V and 4 bases from J, with 19 bases in between. Germline loops: CDR1 SGHAT, CDR2 FQNNGV. The CDR3 is CASSSRNGGSGETQYF. The CDR3 DNA sequence: TGTGCCAGCAGCTCACGGAACGGGGGATCCGGAGAGACCCAGTACTTC.

This clone was seen more than once but under ten times. The rearrangement joins TRBV29-1 to TRBJ2-7, with a tentative D call TRBD2 (5 bases). Trimming pared 7 bases from V and 6 bases from J, leaving 16 bases between. Germline V gives CDR1 SQVTM, CDR2 ANQGSEA. This CDR3 has 12 residues. CDR3 amino acids: CSAEGAGSEQYF. The CDR3, as DNA: TGCAGCGCTGAGGGCGCTGGGAGCGAGCAGTACTTC.

The rearrangement uses TRBV10-3 and TRBJ2-1; D gene ambiguous. Germline-derived CDR1 and CDR2 are ENHRY and SYGVKD. CDR3 length: 14 residues. Deletions cut 3 bases from V and 4 bases from J, with 10 bases between. Here the CDR3 DNA reads TGTGCCATCAGTGAAGACATTCCTTACAATGAGCAGTTCTTC. The encoded protein is CAISEDIPYNEQFF.

The gene calls are TRBV5-4 and TRBJ1-1; perhaps TRBD1 as D (6 bases). V lost 4 bases and J 3 bases, leaving 10 bases between the germline ends. The CDR3 loop spans 13 amino acids. In germline, CDR1 is SGHNT, CDR2 YYREEE (reference sequence). CDR3 nucleotides: TGTGCCAGCAGCGATTCAGGGGACACTGAAGCTTTCTTT. Its translation is CASSDSGDTEAFF.

This chain connects TRBV28 to TRBJ1-2, with 8 bases identical to TRBD1. CDR3 length: 14 residues. The germline V gene encodes CDR1 MDHEN and CDR2 SYDVKM. V gave up 4 bases and J gave up 4 bases; unmatched junction bases: 5. The CDR3 protein is CASSSYRGTYGYTF. CDR3 nucleotide sequence: TGTGCCAGCAGTTCTTACAGGGGGACCTATGGCTACACCTTC.

The chain recombines TRBV11-2 with TRBJ2-7; D is possibly TRBD1 or TRBD2 (5 bases each). The V gene's germline CDR1 is SGHAT and CDR2 FQNNGV. This CDR3 contains 14 residues. V shed 4 bases and J shed 2 bases, with 12 bases lying between them. The CDR3 nucleotides are TGTGCCAGCAGCTCAGCCCGGGGACCCTACGAGCAGTACTTC. Its translation: CASSSARGPYEQYF.

The CDR3, as DNA: TGTGCCAGCAGCTCCCCGGGACTAGCGGAAGAGACCCAGTACTTC. Translating it yields CASSSPGLAEETQYF. This chain connects TRBV7-9 to TRBJ2-5; 11 bases map to TRBD2. The CDR3 is 15 residues long. CDR1 is SEHNR, CDR2 FQNEAQ, per germline (reference sequence). V dropped 4 bases and J dropped 3; count of bases not matched to a gene: 4.

This chain joins TRBV27 and TRBJ2-1; D gene unclear. V was cut by 4 bases and J by 4 bases, with 11 bases left in between. Germline CDR1 is MNHEY and CDR2 is SMNVEV (reference sequence). The CDR3 has 14 residues. The CDR3 region is CASSSRSGYNEQFF. DNA for the CDR3: TGTGCCAGCAGTTCCCGGAGTGGATACAATGAGCAGTTCTTC.

The gene calls are TRBV19 and TRBJ1-5; D is unclear. CDR3 length: 17 residues. Trimming cost V 3 bases and J 2 bases, with 17 bases left between them. The germline V gene encodes CDR1 LNHDA and CDR2 SQIVND (reference sequence). In nucleotides, the CDR3 is TGTGCCAGTAGTATTCAAGACCACTCTACGGGCAATCAGCCCCAGCATTTT. As protein: CASSIQDHSTGNQPQHF.

The genes are TRBV30 and TRBJ2-3; no clear D. Trimming removed 4 bases from V and 4 bases from J, with 6 bases in between. The CDR3 covers 11 residues. Germline values: CDR1 GTSNPN, CDR2 SVGIG (reference sequence). The CDR3 sequence is CAWIRADTQYF. The CDR3, as DNA: TGTGCCTGGATACGGGCAGATACGCAGTATTTT.